These 16 T cell receptor beta chains originate from one sample sequenced in a study of blood T cell repertoires in COVID-19. This table comes from immunoSEQ multiplex PCR, and its TCRdb copy is limited to in-frame clones, with some not included. Of about 140,000 clones in the sample, 87% are singletons; the top ten hold about 2.5%. The specimen sequenced was peripheral blood. These receptor sequences come from a man over 45 with active COVID-19.

The V and J genes are TRBV7-6 and TRBJ1-5, with 7 positions matching TRBD1. The CDR3 loop spans 15 amino acids. Germline CDR1 and CDR2: SGHVS and FNYEAQ. V lost 4 bases to trimming and J lost 8 bases; unmatched junction nucleotides: 11. The CDR3 reads CASSSTTGAGEPQHF. CDR3 DNA sequence: TGTGCCAGCAGCTCCACCACAGGGGCCGGGGAGCCCCAGCATTTT. The full variable domain, in which reference TRBV7-6 and TRBJ1-5 provide the parts outside the CDR3, is GAGVSQSPRYKVTKRGQDVALRCDPISGHVSLYWYRQALGQGPEFLTYFNYEAQQDKSGLPNDRFSAERPEGSISTLTIQRTEQRDSAMYRCASSSTTGAGEPQHFGDGTRLSIL.

This sequence joins TRBV9 and TRBJ2-3; TRBD2 might be the D (7 bases). This CDR3 comprises 16 residues. The V gene's germline CDR1 is SGDLS and CDR2 YYNGEE. V lost 6 bases, J lost 2 bases, and 19 bases lay in between. This CDR3 reads CASTTGGPTLTDTQYF. The CDR3 DNA sequence: TGTGCCAGCACTACCGGGGGGCCGACCCTCACAGATACGCAGTATTTT.

V gene TRBV6-5 combines with J gene TRBJ1-3; 7 nucleotides align to TRBD1. J lost 0 bases, V lost 6 bases, and 5 bases had no gene match. CDR3 length: 15 amino acids. Germline V lookup: CDR1 MNHEY, CDR2 SVGAGI. The CDR3, as DNA: TGTGCCAGCAGGGAGACAGGGTTCTCTGGAAACACCATATATTTT. Translating it yields CASRETGFSGNTIYF.

The V gene is TRBV4-3, the J gene TRBJ2-3, with unresolved D. This CDR3 has 15 amino acids. Trimming pared 1 base from V and 2 bases from J, leaving 10 bases between. From germline, CDR1 is LGHNA and CDR2 YSLEER. The chain's CDR3 is CASSQGATYTDTQYF. The DNA of the CDR3 is TGCGCCAGCAGCCAAGGGGCCACATACACAGATACGCAGTATTTT.

This clone was detected only once. The rearrangement links TRBV27 to TRBJ2-2; 8 bases agree with TRBD1. Germline CDR1 reads MNHEY; CDR2 reads SMNVEV (reference sequence). The CDR3 contains 14 residues. The J segment lost 7 bases and the V segment lost 7 bases, leaving 8 bases of the junction unmatched. For the CDR3, the DNA is TGTGCCAGCATCGGGCAGGGGGCTATCGGGGAGCTGTTTTTT. Protein: CASIGQGAIGELFF.

This clone has only one observation. CDR3: CASSHHGRDNEKLFF. The CDR3 DNA is TGTGCCAGCAGCCATCACGGCAGGGATAATGAAAAACTGTTTTTT. This chain joins TRBV3-1 (or the pseudogene TRBV3-2) and TRBJ1-4, with a possible D match to TRBD1 (5 bases). With 3 bases removed from V and 4 bases from J, the gap between germline ends came to 12 bases. Germline V CDR1 and CDR2: LGHDT, YNNKEL (reference sequence). This CDR3 has 15 residues.

The chain recombines TRBV12-3 or TRBV12-4 with TRBJ1-1, with 7 bases fitting TRBD1. CDR3 length: 12 amino acids. V trimming: 5 bases; J trimming: 5 bases; junction bases outside the gene matches: 2. CDR3 bases: TGTGCCAGCAGTGACAGGGAGACTGAAGCTTTCTTT. Protein sequence: CASSDRETEAFF.

The rearrangement links TRBV7-8 to TRBJ2-7; D not certain. The V gene's germline CDR1 is SGHVS and CDR2 FQNEAQ. This CDR3 is 14 amino acids long. V was cut by 4 bases and J by 6 bases, with 16 bases left in between. The CDR3 nucleotides read TGTGCCAGCAGCTCCTCTAGGTCCTCGAGCGAGCAGTACTTC. It codes for CASSSSRSSSEQYF.

V is TRBV5-1 and J is TRBJ2-7; possibly TRBD2 for D (5 bases). The CDR3 sequence is 12 residues long. The germline V gene has CDR1 SGHRS and CDR2 YFSETQ. V was cut by 5 bases and J by 7 bases, with 13 bases left in between. As DNA, the CDR3 is TGCGCCAGCAGAAACTCGGGGAGAGAGCAGTACTTC. This sequence encodes CASRNSGREQYF.

The chain joins TRBV19 to TRBJ2-7; a possible D gene is TRBD1 (6 bases). The length of the CDR3 is 15 residues. Per the germline V gene, CDR1 is LNHDA and CDR2 is SQIVND (reference sequence). The V gene lost 4 bases and the J gene lost 0 bases, with 13 bases spanning the gap. Here the CDR3 reads CASSSRTEHSYEQYF. The CDR3 DNA is TGTGCCAGTAGTAGCCGGACAGAACACTCCTACGAGCAGTACTTC.

DNA of the CDR3: TGTGCCAGCAGTTTACAGGGGGCGAGGGGTGAAGCTTTCTTT. It encodes CASSLQGARGEAFF. The chain joins TRBV11-2 to TRBJ1-1, with 9 bases fitting TRBD1. The CDR3 has 14 residues. The V gene end was trimmed by 6 bases and the J gene end by 7 bases; junction bases not matched to a gene: 9. Germline CDR1 SGHAT, CDR2 FQNNGV.

The genes are TRBV6-5 and TRBJ2-3; D is possibly TRBD1 (5 bases). V was trimmed by 4 bases and J by 10 bases, leaving 15 bases between them. CDR1 and CDR2 (germline): MNHEY, SVGAGI. This CDR3 region has 13 residues. The CDR3, as DNA: TGTGCCAGCAGTTGGAATACCGACAGTCCGCAGTATTTT. The encoded protein is CASSWNTDSPQYF.

This sequence joins TRBV6-1 and TRBJ1-3, with D hard to call. Between the trimmed V and J ends, which lost 3 bases and 0 bases, there was a span of 12 bases. CDR1 MNHNS and CDR2 SASEGT come from the germline V gene. This CDR3 is built from 16 residues. The CDR3 spells CASSDRSLASGNTIYF. As DNA, the CDR3 is TGTGCCAGCAGTGACAGGTCACTTGCCTCTGGAAACACCATATATTTT.

Comments on this clone: Other DNA sequences in the same sample also yield this CDR3. In nucleotides, the CDR3 is TGCGCCAGCAGCTTGGGACAGAGCCCAACTAATGAAAAACTGTTTTTT. Its translation is CASSLGQSPTNEKLFF. J is TRBJ1-4 and V is TRBV5-1, with a possible D match to TRBD1 (5 bases). Germline V gives CDR1 SGHRS, CDR2 YFSETQ. The CDR3 runs 16 residues. V was pared by 0 bases and J by 0 bases, with 9 bases between.

This rearrangement joins TRBV9 to TRBJ2-5; TRBD1 might be the D (6 bases). The ends were cut back, 1 base at V and 5 bases at J, with 12 bases in the middle. Germline V gene sequence: CDR1 SGDLS, CDR2 YYNGEE. The CDR3 is made up of 14 amino acids. This CDR3 reads CASSVQDRTETQYF. The CDR3 bases are TGTGCCAGCAGCGTACAAGACAGGACGGAGACCCAGTACTTC.

The rearrangement uses TRBV2 and TRBJ2-1; 15 nucleotides match TRBD2. This CDR3 has 16 residues. Trimming at V came to 2 bases and at J to 6 bases, leaving 2 bases not matched to a gene. Germline V gene lookup returns CDR1 SNHLY and CDR2 FYNNEI. This CDR3 is CASSERGLAGGNEQFF. Here the CDR3 DNA reads TGTGCCAGCAGTGAAAGGGGACTAGCGGGGGGCAATGAGCAGTTCTTC. Using reference TRBV2 and TRBJ2-1 for the parts outside the CDR3, the full variable domain is EPEVTQTPSHQVTQMGQEVILRCVPISNHLYFYWYRQILGQKVEFLVSFYNNEISEKSEIFDDQFSVERPDGSNFTLKIRSTKLEDSAMYFCASSERGLAGGNEQFFGPGTRLTVL.